This T cell receptor (beta chain) was recorded in a study of T cell repertoires in cytomegalovirus infection. On the study more broadly: It was the public TCR beta signatures that indicated both CMV infection and matching HLA type.

TCRdb reanalysed the reads using MiXCR and keeps one entry per CDR3 protein. The table lists about 330,000 distinct CDR3 sequences, 8% to 10% of them singletons, with 3.5% to 4.5% in the top ten. Ten or more counts support this clonotype. What it binds is not known. Germline trimming cut 3 bases from V and 7 bases from J; bases unmatched to any gene: 8. The CDR3 consists of 15 residues. Germline V CDR1 and CDR2: SGHTA, FQGNSA. Whole-study results and caveats: CMV-specific TCR beta clonotypes restricted by HLA-C dominated the ex vivo response. Accumulated public TCR beta family frequency recognized individuals carrying CMV together with the relevant HLA.

The receptor comes from a human donor in good health (CMV status not recorded). Some clones in this sample may be carry-over from other donors' samples. The chain combines TRBV7-2 with TRBJ2-5; 10 nucleotides match TRBD1. Sequencing used PBMCs. The CDR3, as DNA: TGTGCCAGCAGCTTGACAGGGGGCGGCGTAGGGACCCAGTACTTC. Translation: CASSLTGGGVGTQYF.